A single sample gave rise to the 14 T cell receptor beta chains below, sequenced in a study of blood T cell repertoires in COVID-19 (dated by TCRdb to 2020 to 2021). The library was prepared using the immunoSEQ multiplex PCR assay. Held by TCRdb, this immuneACCESS table contains in-frame sequences only and omits some clones. Under half of the omission traces to an unresolved V gene where checked; the cause of the rest is unknown. Recorded for this sample are about 410,000 clones; 70% to 90% of them occurred a single time. The leading ten clones occupy less than 2% of the sample. The sequencing sample was made of peripheral blood. The receptor set was obtained from a woman aged 40-49 years with COVID-19, enrolled during active disease.

The chain links TRBV27 to TRBJ2-7; TRBD2 aligns across 9 bases. The V and J ends lost 5 bases and 0 bases, in that order; junction bases with no gene match: 8. The CDR3 runs 16 residues. Germline V gene lookup returns CDR1 MNHEY and CDR2 SMNVEV (reference sequence). CDR3 coding DNA: TGTGCCAGCAGTGTCGGACTAGCGCTAAGCTCCTACGAGCAGTACTTC. Residues: CASSVGLALSSYEQYF.

The chain is built from TRBV6-2 or TRBV6-3 and TRBJ1-1; D not certain. CDR1 is MNHEY and CDR2 is SVGEGT in the germline V gene. With 5 bases removed from V and 6 bases from J, the gap between germline ends came to 10 bases. This CDR3 is built from 12 residues. CDR3 region: CASSPPAAEAFF. CDR3 in DNA: TGTGCCAGCAGTCCCCCGGCGGCTGAAGCTTTCTTT.

This clone was recorded only once. The chain couples TRBV29-1 to TRBJ2-2, with a weak D call TRBD1 (5 bases). This CDR3 has 15 residues. From germline, CDR1 is SQVTM and CDR2 ANQGSEA. V dropped 4 bases and J dropped 1 base, with 13 bases sitting between them. The CDR3 coding sequence is TGCAGCGTTGGGGTAGGGCAGGGGAACACCGGGGAGCTGTTTTTT. This codes for CSVGVGQGNTGELFF.

The chain carries TRBV7-9 and TRBJ2-5; D not certain. Between the trimmed V and J ends, which lost 5 bases and 5 bases, there was a span of 9 bases. Per germline, CDR1 SEHNR and CDR2 FQNEAQ (reference sequence). The CDR3 has 12 amino acids. CDR3 DNA sequence: TGTGCCAGCAGCGTCAGTTGGGAGACCCAGTACTTC. Residues: CASSVSWETQYF.

V gene TRBV30 combines with J gene TRBJ1-5; a weak D match, TRBD1 (6 bases). The CDR3 runs 16 residues. The V end was cut by 4 bases, the J end by 3 bases, with 19 bases between. Per the germline V gene, CDR1 is GTSNPN and CDR2 is SVGIG (reference sequence). CDR3 in amino acids: CAWTPGSGEYNQPQHF. DNA for the CDR3: TGTGCCTGGACCCCGGGGTCAGGGGAATACAATCAGCCCCAGCATTTT. The whole variable domain, remainder taken from reference TRBV30 and TRBJ1-5, is SQTIHQWPATLVQPVGSPLSLECTVEGTSNPNLYWYRQAAGRGLQLLFYSVGIGQISSEVPQNLSASRPQDRQFILSSKKLLLSDSGFYLCAWTPGSGEYNQPQHFGDGTRLSIL.

This chain connects TRBV14 to TRBJ2-3; 8 bases map to TRBD2. Trimming cost V 1 base and J 4 bases; bases outside gene matches: 4. The CDR3 is made up of 15 amino acids. Looked up from germline, CDR1 is SGHDN and CDR2 is FVKESK. CDR3 sequence reads: CASSQGAGGPDTQYF. CDR3 sequence (DNA): TGTGCCAGCAGCCAAGGGGCGGGGGGCCCAGATACGCAGTATTTT.

This chain links TRBV5-8 with TRBJ1-6; 9 bases match TRBD1. The CDR3 totals 14 residues. CDR1 and CDR2 from the germline V gene are SGHTS and YDEGEE. Trimming took 3 bases from V and 7 from J; bases not matched to a gene: 2. The CDR3 nucleotides read TGTGCCAGCAGCTCTACAGGGGGCAATTCACCCCTCCACTTT. It encodes CASSSTGGNSPLHF.

The gene calls are TRBV28 and TRBJ1-5; 8 nucleotides match TRBD1. V lost 7 bases, J lost 1 base, and 12 bases stayed unmatched. The CDR3 totals 17 residues. The germline gives CDR1 MDHEN, CDR2 SYDVKM. CDR3 in amino acids: CASTSETGVGSNQPQHF. The CDR3, as DNA: TGTGCCAGCACCTCCGAGACAGGGGTAGGGAGCAATCAGCCCCAGCATTTT.

The chain has TRBV27 and TRBJ1-1; the D is unclear. V lost 6 bases to trimming and J lost 1 base, with 18 bases between them. CDR3 size: 16 residues. Looked up from germline, CDR1 is MNHEY and CDR2 is SMNVEV (reference sequence). This CDR3 is CASSPGRQISNTEAFF. In DNA, the CDR3 is TGTGCCAGCAGCCCAGGCCGCCAGATATCGAACACTGAAGCTTTCTTT.

The sample holds a few counts of this clone. The chain combines TRBV2 with TRBJ1-1; D remains ambiguous. The length of the CDR3 is 13 residues. Between the trimmed V and J ends, which lost 6 bases and 1 base, there was a span of 9 bases. Per the germline V gene, CDR1 is SNHLY and CDR2 is FYNNEI. The CDR3: CASRPTRNTEAFF. The CDR3 DNA sequence: TGTGCCAGCAGGCCGACTAGGAACACTGAAGCTTTCTTT.

The rearrangement joins TRBV7-3 to TRBJ2-7; the D gene is possibly TRBD1 (6 bases). Germline CDR1 and CDR2: SGHTA and FQGTGA. This CDR3 contains 14 residues. Between the trimmed V and J ends, which lost 4 bases and 8 bases, there was a span of 18 bases. This chain's CDR3 is CASSSIGGITKQYF. The CDR3 nucleotides are TGTGCCAGCAGCTCCATAGGGGGTATTACGAAGCAGTACTTC. Together with reference TRBV7-3 and TRBJ2-7, the CDR3 gives the full variable domain: GAGVSQTPSNKVTEKGKYVELRCDPISGHTALYWYRQSLGQGPEFLIYFQGTGAADDSGLPNDRFFAVRPEGSVSTLKIQRTERGDSAVYLCASSSIGGITKQYFGPGTRLTVT.

A single count supports this clone. The chain carries TRBV7-2 and TRBJ2-2; the D gene is possibly TRBD2 (5 bases). Germline V gives CDR1 SGHTA, CDR2 FQGNSA. The V end lost 0 bases, the J end lost 5 bases, and 7 bases lay between the germline ends. This CDR3 is built from 14 residues. The CDR3 loop reads CASSLARRTGELFF. As DNA, the CDR3 is TGTGCCAGCAGCTTAGCCAGGAGGACCGGGGAGCTGTTTTTT.

The rearrangement links TRBV5-1 to TRBJ2-1; 11 bases match TRBD2. The trim removed 2 bases at V and 5 bases at J, leaving 15 bases unmatched. Looked up from germline, CDR1 is SGHRS and CDR2 is YFSETQ. The CDR3 loop spans 19 amino acids. CDR3 residues: CASSFGLLLAGDRNNEQFF. CDR3 sequence (DNA): TGCGCCAGCAGCTTCGGCTTATTACTAGCGGGGGATAGGAACAATGAGCAGTTCTTC.

This clone appeared a few times. The chain has TRBV27 and TRBJ2-7, with 8 bases aligning to TRBD1. Trimming cost V 0 bases and J 5 bases; bases outside gene matches: 6. The CDR3 runs 15 residues. Germline V gene lookup returns CDR1 MNHEY and CDR2 SMNVEV (reference sequence). CDR3 bases: TGTGCCAGCAGTTTATCCTGGACAGGGTTCAACGAGCAGTACTTC. This translates into CASSLSWTGFNEQYF.